Detailed here is one T cell receptor (beta chain). Its antigen is not identified. Germline V gene sequence: CDR1 DFQATT, CDR2 SNEGSKA (reference sequence). J gave up 7 bases and V 3 bases, and 1 base lay outside the gene matches. The CDR3 covers 11 residues. This specimen belongs to a study of cytomegalovirus exposure and HLA in healthy donors. The overall study: Clustering assigned 70% to 85% of the approximately 430 genotyped donors to the Caucasian-associated ancestry cluster. Notes on the study in general: A list of around 150 TCR beta chains associated with cytomegalovirus was given. Common viral pathogens seemed to be connected with several of the most significant clusters, according to a later analysis.

PCR employed 60 Vbeta and 13 Jbeta primers. Profiled with immunoSEQ multiplex PCR; TCRdb holds only in-frame clones, not every one. The data show 150,000 or so clones, around three quarters seen once. At the time of sampling, donors were nominally healthy, though unrecorded immune exposures were likely. The material sequenced was PBMCs. The receptor was isolated from a middle-aged man in good health and CMV-seropositive. This sequence joins TRBV20-1 and TRBJ1-2; the match to TRBD1 covers 8 bases. This CDR3 reads CSARDRAGYTF. The CDR3, as DNA: TGCAGTGCTAGGGACAGGGCTGGCTACACCTTC.